Listed below are T cell receptor beta chains from one sample, sequenced in a study of graft-versus-host responses after intestinal transplantation. These receptors lack a known antigen. TCRdb's table, derived via immunoSEQ multiplex PCR, lists solely in-frame clones and lacks some. The data show 50,000 to 75,000 clones, around 93% seen once. The sequences come from unstimulated CD4+ T cells sorted from spleen or lymph node cells, collected before transplant. The receptor set was obtained from a human donor who was the organ donor for an intestinal transplant. Each CDR3 is given with its conserved first and last residue. The D gene is left open where the match is weak. Expanded clones get a size class; other rows say once, few or many, or leave the size out.

J gene: TRBJ2-3; D gene: TRBD2; V gene: TRBV4-2; clone size: -; CDR3 protein: CASSKGTSGDTDTQYF; CDR3 DNA: TGTGCCAGCAGCAAAGGGACTAGCGGGGACACAGATACGCAGTATTTT
J gene: TRBJ1-2; D gene: -; V gene: TRBV9; clone size: -; CDR3 protein: CASSVAGSFVYTF; CDR3 DNA: TGTGCCAGCAGCGTAGCTGGCAGTTTCGTCTACACCTTC
J gene: TRBJ2-4; D gene: -; V gene: TRBV7-8; clone size: -; CDR3 protein: CASSLVFGQGPPQNIQYF; CDR3 DNA: TGTGCCAGCAGCTTAGTATTTGGGCAGGGGCCCCCCCAAAACATTCAGTACTTC
J gene: TRBJ1-4; D gene: -; V gene: TRBV10-3; clone size: few; CDR3 protein: CAISGAGTEKLFF; CDR3 DNA: TGTGCCATCAGTGGAGCAGGGACCGAAAAACTGTTTTTT
J gene: TRBJ2-5; D gene: -; V gene: TRBV9; clone size: -; CDR3 protein: CASSPGVSPRQKETQYF; CDR3 DNA: TGTGCCAGCAGCCCCGGGGTCTCGCCCCGCCAAAAAGAGACCCAGTACTTC
J gene: TRBJ1-2; D gene: -; V gene: TRBV6-5; clone size: -; CDR3 protein: CASSYSRKNYGYTF; CDR3 DNA: TGTGCCAGCAGTTACTCCCGCAAGAACTATGGCTACACCTTC
J gene: TRBJ2-7; D gene: -; V gene: TRBV9; clone size: once; CDR3 protein: CASSPDRGPTYEQYF; CDR3 DNA: TGTGCCAGCAGCCCCGATCGGGGCCCAACCTACGAGCAGTACTTC
J gene: TRBJ2-3; D gene: -; V gene: TRBV7-9; clone size: once; CDR3 protein: CASSLRGVGTDTQYF; CDR3 DNA: TGTGCCAGCAGCTTACGGGGCGTGGGCACAGATACGCAGTATTTT
J gene: TRBJ2-3; D gene: -; V gene: TRBV7-2; clone size: -; CDR3 protein: CASSRIMGGRGTDTQYF; CDR3 DNA: TGTGCCAGCAGCCGGATTATGGGGGGCAGGGGCACAGATACGCAGTATTTT
J gene: TRBJ2-7; D gene: TRBD1; V gene: TRBV6-6; clone size: -; CDR3 protein: CASCGRTGGSYEQYF; CDR3 DNA: TGTGCCAGCTGTGGGCGGACAGGGGGCAGCTACGAGCAGTACTTC
J gene: TRBJ2-5; D gene: -; V gene: TRBV7-2; clone size: -; CDR3 protein: CASKGGAIQETQYF; CDR3 DNA: TGTGCCAGCAAAGGCGGGGCTATCCAAGAGACCCAGTACTTC
J gene: TRBJ2-5; D gene: -; V gene: TRBV5-1; clone size: -; CDR3 protein: CASSLAGGRETQYF; CDR3 DNA: TGCGCCAGCAGCTTGGCGGGGGGCCGGGAGACCCAGTACTTC
J gene: TRBJ1-2; D gene: TRBD1; V gene: TRBV15; clone size: -; CDR3 protein: CATSREDRGNYGYTF; CDR3 DNA: TGTGCCACCAGCAGAGAAGACAGGGGGAACTATGGCTACACCTTC